Listed below are T cell receptor beta chains from one sample, sequenced in a study of blood T cell repertoires in COVID-19. Repertoires were generated with immunoSEQ multiplex PCR, while TCRdb's copy carries only in-frame clones and drops some. The sample shows about 150,000 clones, 70% to 85% of them seen only once. Material: peripheral blood. The origin of the receptors is a woman aged 50 to 60 in a cohort sampled during active or convalescent COVID-19. Each CDR3 is given with its conserved first and last residue.

j_gene: TRBJ2-7
v_gene: TRBV19
CDR3aa: CASSPPLRGADEQYF

j_gene: TRBJ2-1
v_gene: TRBV10-3
CDR3aa: CAITTGLAHNEQFF

j_gene: TRBJ2-3
v_gene: TRBV5-4
CDR3aa: CASREETDTQYF

j_gene: TRBJ1-6
v_gene: TRBV4-1
CDR3aa: CASSQGGQVFSTSPLHF

j_gene: TRBJ2-1
v_gene: TRBV5-1
CDR3aa: CASSLLAGGDNEQFF

j_gene: TRBJ2-1
v_gene: TRBV18
CDR3aa: CASSPSSGVHNEQFF

j_gene: TRBJ1-6
v_gene: TRBV27
CDR3aa: CASSPFVSSPLHF

j_gene: TRBJ1-1
v_gene: TRBV6-2/TRBV6-3
CDR3aa: CASSDTGGINTEAFF

j_gene: TRBJ1-2
v_gene: TRBV12-5
CDR3aa: CASTLGGHYGYTF

j_gene: TRBJ1-1
v_gene: TRBV4-1
CDR3aa: CASSQVQAVTEAFF

j_gene: TRBJ1-6
v_gene: TRBV4-2
CDR3aa: CASSQEVGDTYNSPLHF

j_gene: TRBJ2-3
v_gene: TRBV18
CDR3aa: CASSPQGGDTQYF

j_gene: TRBJ1-2
v_gene: TRBV5-6
CDR3aa: CASSLGQVGYTF

j_gene: TRBJ2-7
v_gene: TRBV5-1
CDR3aa: CASSLDGTPPVEQYF

j_gene: TRBJ1-6
v_gene: TRBV9
CDR3aa: CASSAQGRNSPLHF

j_gene: TRBJ1-2
v_gene: TRBV5-1
CDR3aa: CASSFIGVGYTF

j_gene: TRBJ1-2
v_gene: TRBV7-2
CDR3aa: CASSLDRFYGYTF

j_gene: TRBJ1-1
v_gene: TRBV11-2
CDR3aa: CASSLDRGGRTEAFF

j_gene: TRBJ1-5
v_gene: TRBV6-6
CDR3aa: CASRTQGANNQPQHF

j_gene: TRBJ2-2
v_gene: TRBV7-9
CDR3aa: CASSRYGGAVRTGELFF

j_gene: TRBJ2-2
v_gene: TRBV6-5
CDR3aa: CASSYRDRGWTGELFF

j_gene: TRBJ1-1
v_gene: TRBV19
CDR3aa: CASSPGQVNTEAFF

j_gene: TRBJ1-5
v_gene: TRBV7-6
CDR3aa: CASSPAGYSNQPQHF

j_gene: TRBJ1-1
v_gene: TRBV5-6
CDR3aa: CASSLGQGTFNTEAFF

j_gene: TRBJ2-7
v_gene: TRBV4-1
CDR3aa: CASSQAGTGVTGSTYEQYF

j_gene: TRBJ2-5
v_gene: TRBV19
CDR3aa: CASSDAQGFLETQYF

j_gene: TRBJ1-2
v_gene: TRBV5-5
CDR3aa: CASSLGEKYGYTF

j_gene: TRBJ2-1
v_gene: TRBV7-7
CDR3aa: CASSLGIPGGNEGEQFF